This entry lists 19 T cell receptor beta chains sequenced from one sample in a study of T-cell memory formation after mild COVID-19. TCRdb re-called the 5' RACE reads through MiXCR, storing one row per CDR3 protein. Of 95,000 to 120,000 distinct CDR3 sequences in the sample, 20% to 25% are singletons; the top ten hold roughly two fifths. The sequencing input was PBMCs or a T cell subset sorted from them (not recorded which). The receptors originated from a young man who had mild COVID-19 (a few samples of this study predate the infection). Cell type and time point are not known.

This clonotype was counted a few times. The chain joins TRBV7-6 to TRBJ2-2; 8 bases fit TRBD1. The V segment lost 3 bases and the J segment 5 bases; nucleotides outside the gene matches: 5. Per the germline V gene, CDR1 is SGHVS and CDR2 is FNYEAQ. The CDR3 is 15 residues long. The CDR3 DNA reads TGTGCCAGCAGCTTGACAGGGGATCGGACCGGGGAGCTGTTTTTT. It codes for CASSLTGDRTGELFF.

This clonotype was detected a few times. The rearrangement uses TRBV6-1 and TRBJ1-5; D might be TRBD1 (5 bases). V dropped 3 bases and J dropped 0 bases, with 15 bases sitting between them. The CDR3 extends over 17 amino acids. Germline V gene lookup returns CDR1 MNHNS and CDR2 SASEGT. CDR3 nucleotide sequence: TGTGCCAGCAGTGATGGGTTGGGGCCGTATAGCAATCAGCCCCAGCATTTT. It is translated as CASSDGLGPYSNQPQHF.

This clonotype was found many times. This chain connects TRBV5-1 to TRBJ2-7, with 8 bases that match TRBD1. The CDR3 loop spans 14 amino acids. Trimming at V came to 1 base and at J to 7 bases, leaving 7 bases not matched to a gene. Germline V CDR1 and CDR2: SGHRS, YFSETQ. The CDR3 DNA reads TGCGCCAGCAGCTTGTCGCAGGGGGCTCAGGAGCAGTACTTC. As protein: CASSLSQGAQEQYF.

This clonotype was detected only a few times. V gene TRBV20-1 combines with J gene TRBJ2-3; D might be TRBD2 (6 bases). The CDR3 is made up of 17 amino acids. Trimming took 0 bases from V and 0 from J, leaving 16 bases between them. From germline, CDR1 is DFQATT and CDR2 SNEGSKA (reference sequence). CDR3 DNA sequence: TGCAGTGCTAGAGATCCTGAGCGCGGGACTAGCACAGATACGCAGTATTTT. Translated, it gives CSARDPERGTSTDTQYF.

The chain carries TRBV9 and TRBJ2-7, with 7 bases lining up with TRBD1. V trimming: 0 bases; J trimming: 3 bases; junction bases outside the gene matches: 6. This CDR3 has 15 residues. CDR1 is SGDLS and CDR2 is YYNGEE in the germline V gene. CDR3 region: CASSVAAGGNYEQYF. CDR3 DNA: TGTGCCAGCAGCGTAGCGGCAGGGGGAAACTACGAGCAGTACTTC.

There are a few counts of this clonotype. V is TRBV21-1 and J is TRBJ2-7. TRBV21-1 is noted as a pseudogene. CDR3 size: 13 residues. CDR3: CASSRDGAYEQYV. The CDR3 DNA is TGTGCCAGCAGCCGAGACGGTGCCTACGAGCAGTACGTC.

The chain has TRBV20-1 and TRBJ2-2, with TRBD2 matching 11 bases. J was trimmed by 4 bases and V by 5 bases; bases with no gene match: 6. CDR1 is DFQATT, CDR2 SNEGSKA, per germline (reference sequence). The CDR3 is 15 residues long. The CDR3 spells CSAFSGGVGTGELFF. In DNA form, the CDR3 reads TGCAGTGCTTTTAGCGGGGGGGTTGGCACCGGGGAGCTGTTTTTT.

The sample holds a few counts of this clonotype. The chain joins TRBV20-1 to TRBJ2-5, with 12 bases fitting TRBD2. The ends lost 4 bases at V and 0 bases at J; junction bases unmatched: 6. This CDR3 is 16 amino acids long. The germline gives CDR1 DFQATT, CDR2 SNEGSKA (reference sequence). CDR3: CSAITGTSGHQETQYF. The CDR3 DNA is TGCAGTGCTATAACCGGGACTAGCGGGCACCAAGAGACCCAGTACTTC.

In this sample, this clonotype turned up a few times. This chain uses TRBV29-1 with TRBJ2-3, with D possibly TRBD1 on 6 matching bases. Trimming pared 7 bases from V and 2 bases from J, leaving 10 bases between. The CDR3 is 12 residues long. Germline V lookup: CDR1 SQVTM, CDR2 ANQGSEA. CDR3 nucleotides: TGCAGCGCGAGGACAGCCACAGATACGCAGTATTTT. It is translated as CSARTATDTQYF.

This clonotype was detected a few times. V and J are TRBV19 and TRBJ2-7; no reliable D call. Germline V gene sequence: CDR1 LNHDA, CDR2 SQIVND (reference sequence). CDR3 length equals 12 residues. With 8 bases removed from V and 4 bases from J, the gap between germline ends came to 12 bases. The CDR3, as DNA: TGTGCCAGTGGTCCTACCCTTTACGAGCAGTACTTC. Amino acid sequence: CASGPTLYEQYF.

This clonotype was found a few times. This rearrangement joins TRBV6-2 or TRBV6-3 to TRBJ2-6; D might be TRBD2 (6 bases). The V gene's germline CDR1 is MNHEY and CDR2 SVGEGT. The CDR3 is made up of 16 amino acids. The ends were cut back, 5 bases at V and 2 bases at J, with 13 bases in the middle. The CDR3 nucleotides are TGTGCCAGCAGTAACGGGGGTAGGACTGGGGCCAACGTCCTGACTTTC. It translates to CASSNGGRTGANVLTF.

This clonotype was seen only a few times. The chain uses TRBV5-6 and TRBJ1-1, with 8 nucleotides matching TRBD1. The V and J ends lost 2 bases and 1 base, in that order; junction bases with no gene match: 1. Germline V gene data show CDR1 as SGHDT and CDR2 as YYEEEE. The CDR3 runs to 14 residues. CDR3 in amino acids: CASSFRGRNTEAFF. In nucleotides, the CDR3 is TGTGCCAGCAGCTTCAGGGGGCGGAACACTGAAGCTTTCTTT.

The V and J genes are TRBV12-5 and TRBJ2-1; TRBD1 might be the D (6 bases). CDR3 size: 13 residues. Germline V CDR1 and CDR2: LGHNT, FRNRAP. Between the trimmed V and J ends, which lost 4 bases and 7 bases, there was a span of 11 bases. This CDR3 is CASGSDSLNEQFF. The DNA of the CDR3 is TGTGCTAGTGGTTCGGACAGTTTGAATGAGCAGTTCTTC.

The chain combines TRBV7-9 with TRBJ1-6; TRBD1 is a possible D gene (6 bases). Trimming removed 5 bases at V and 6 bases at J, with 14 bases between. The CDR3 is made up of 15 amino acids. Per germline, CDR1 SEHNR and CDR2 FQNEAQ (reference sequence). The CDR3: CASSQPTGLNSPLHF. In nucleotides, the CDR3 is TGTGCCAGCAGCCAGCCTACAGGGCTTAATTCACCCCTCCACTTT.

This clonotype was seen only once. The gene calls are TRBV28 and TRBJ2-3; TRBD1 matches 9 bases. The CDR3 has 16 residues. CDR1 and CDR2 from the germline V gene are MDHEN and SYDVKM. V was clipped by 6 bases and J by 3 bases; unmatched bases: 10. CDR3 sequence: CASSPEGQGMTDTQYF. The CDR3 nucleotides are TGTGCCAGCAGCCCGGAGGGACAGGGAATGACAGATACGCAGTATTTT.

This chain links TRBV9 with TRBJ1-2; D gene unclear. The CDR3 totals 13 residues. Germline assignment: CDR1 SGDLS and CDR2 YYNGEE. V gave up 3 bases and J gave up 3 bases, with 9 bases separating them. CDR3 DNA: TGTGCCAGCAGCGAAGGACGGTACTATGGCTACACCTTC. Its translation is CASSEGRYYGYTF.

This clonotype was observed a handful of times. The CDR3 bases are TGTGCCAGCGCCCTCGGGACAGCAAGTACAGATACGCAGTATTTT. Translation gives CASALGTASTDTQYF. This chain connects TRBV7-9 to TRBJ2-3, with 7 bases that match TRBD1. The CDR3 is 15 residues long. Germline CDR1 and CDR2: SEHNR and FQNEAQ (reference sequence). The J segment lost 3 bases and the V segment lost 8 bases, leaving 11 bases of the junction unmatched. The complete variable domain, with remaining parts taken from reference TRBV7-9 and TRBJ2-3, reads DTGVSQNPRHKITKRGQNVTFRCDPISEHNRLYWYRQTLGQGPEFLTYFQNEAQLEKSRLLSDRFSAERPKGSFSTLEIQRTEQGDSAMYLCASALGTASTDTQYFGPGTRLTVL.

This clonotype showed up just a few times. The gene calls are TRBV12-3 or TRBV12-4 and TRBJ1-2; perhaps TRBD1 as D (5 bases). The CDR3 contains 17 residues. V was clipped by 5 bases and J by 8 bases, with 27 bases between them. CDR3 coding DNA: TGTGCCAGCAGTGTGTTTTACGAGAAGGGGCGAGGTGAAGGCTACACCTTC. As protein: CASSVFYEKGRGEGYTF.

This sequence joins TRBV12-3 or TRBV12-4 and TRBJ2-2, with D unresolved. Between the trimmed V and J ends, which lost 1 base and 6 bases, there was a span of 12 bases. This CDR3 region has 15 residues. In DNA form, the CDR3 reads TGTGCCAGCAGTTTAGAGGGTAGAACCCCCGGGGAGCTGTTTTTT. Residues: CASSLEGRTPGELFF.